This passage covers 30 T cell receptor beta chains from one sample sequenced in a study of tumor-infiltrating lymphocytes in localized non-small cell lung cancer. The assay was immunoSEQ multiplex PCR, and TCRdb's table has in-frame clones only and misses some. The sample yields about 13,000 clones, 55% to 70% seen once. Sequences were obtained from lung tumor tissue. These receptors were obtained from a human donor with non-small cell lung cancer.

The chain is built from TRBV19 and TRBJ1-3; 9 bases match TRBD1. With V trimmed by 5 bases and J by 1 base, 9 bases remained unmatched. Germline V gene lookup returns CDR1 LNHDA and CDR2 SQIVND (reference sequence). This CDR3 is built from 17 residues. The CDR3 region has the DNA TGTGCCAGTAGTCCCCGGACAGGGGATGCATCTGGAAACACCATATATTTT. Amino acids: CASSPRTGDASGNTIYF.

The rearrangement uses TRBV30 and TRBJ1-6; unclear D gene. V was pared by 4 bases and J by 0 bases, with 16 bases between. Germline CDR1 is GTSNPN and CDR2 is SVGIG (reference sequence). The length of the CDR3 is 17 residues. CDR3 nucleotide sequence: TGTGCCTGGAAAAGGGTGGCGGAAAGCTCCTATAATTCACCCCTCCACTTT. Its protein is CAWKRVAESSYNSPLHF.

The rearrangement joins TRBV6-5 to TRBJ1-2; a possible D gene is TRBD1 (5 bases). V shed 10 bases and J shed 3 bases, with 21 bases lying between them. The CDR3 is 15 amino acids. The germline gives CDR1 MNHEY, CDR2 SVGAGI. The DNA for the CDR3 is TGTGCCACTTTAAACCAGGGAGTTGGAGACTATGGCTACACCTTC. Protein product: CATLNQGVGDYGYTF.

This clone occurred once. The chain is built from TRBV2 and TRBJ2-5, with D hard to call. Germline-derived CDR1 and CDR2 are SNHLY and FYNNEI. This CDR3 is built from 13 residues. Trimming took off 1 base at V and 5 bases at J, with 8 bases between the two ends. For the CDR3, the DNA is TGTGCCAGCAGTGAAGGGGTAGGGGAGACCCAGTACTTC. Translating gives CASSEGVGETQYF.

The chain is built from TRBV29-1 and TRBJ2-2, with TRBD2 matching 11 bases. CDR1 and CDR2 from the germline V gene are SQVTM and ANQGSEA. The CDR3 runs 13 residues. The junction had 2 bases not matched to a gene; V was cut back by 5 bases and J by 6 bases. CDR3 loop: CSVSLAGAGELFF. CDR3 bases: TGCAGCGTTTCACTAGCGGGAGCCGGGGAGCTGTTTTTT.

This clone appeared once. J is TRBJ1-5 and V is TRBV6-6; 8 bases agree with TRBD1. Unmatched junction bases numbered 4, after V lost 4 bases and J lost 5 bases. The CDR3 consists of 14 residues. Germline V gives CDR1 MNHNY, CDR2 SVGAGI (reference sequence). The CDR3 DNA is TGTGCCAGCAGTTTGGACAGGGACCATCAGCCCCAGCATTTT. Protein product: CASSLDRDHQPQHF.

This clone was recorded only once. The chain joins TRBV6-1 to TRBJ2-7; 8 positions match TRBD2. The CDR3 extends over 14 amino acids. Germline CDR1 and CDR2: MNHNS and SASEGT. Germline trimming cut 5 bases from V and 6 bases from J; bases unmatched to any gene: 9. The CDR3 DNA sequence: TGTGCCAGCAGTTCCGGGACTAGAATCGCCGAGCAGTACTTC. Its translation is CASSSGTRIAEQYF.

The rearrangement uses TRBV30 and TRBJ2-5, with D perhaps given as TRBD1 or TRBD2 (5 bases each). The V and J ends lost 0 bases and 5 bases respectively, with 22 bases between them. This CDR3 comprises 17 residues. Germline V gene sequence: CDR1 GTSNPN, CDR2 SVGIG (reference sequence). In nucleotides, the CDR3 is TGTGCCTGGAGTGTACGAGGGGTAACTGGGTCGTGGGAGACCCAGTACTTC. It yields the protein CAWSVRGVTGSWETQYF.

This clone occurred once. One end of the junction varies from germline; a read error may be responsible. This sequence joins TRBV15 and TRBJ2-5; D may correspond to TRBD1 or TRBD2 (6 bases each). The CDR3 consists of 13 residues. Germline V gives CDR1 LNHNV, CDR2 YYDKDF (reference sequence). This CDR3 is CATSRLGAGTTHF. CDR3 nucleotides: TGTGCCACCAGCAGGTTAGGGGCGGGGACAACGCACTTC.

The genes are TRBV4-1 and TRBJ2-7; 10 bases fit TRBD2. Germline V gene lookup returns CDR1 MGHRA and CDR2 YSYEKL. The CDR3 has 15 amino acids. Germline trimming cut 6 bases from V and 5 bases from J; bases unmatched to any gene: 10. The CDR3, as DNA: TGCGCCAGCAGTCGCACTAGCGGGGTAATGGACGAGCAGTACTTC. This codes for CASSRTSGVMDEQYF.

The gene calls are TRBV9 and TRBJ1-3, with D unresolved. Looked up from germline, CDR1 is SGDLS and CDR2 is YYNGEE. With 3 bases removed from V and 1 base from J, the gap between germline ends came to 8 bases. The CDR3 consists of 14 residues. The CDR3: CASSETDSGNTIYF. The CDR3 bases are TGTGCCAGCAGCGAAACGGATTCTGGAAACACCATATATTTT.

This chain uses TRBV12-5 with TRBJ1-1, with a possible D match to TRBD1 (6 bases). The ends were cut back, 5 bases at V and 6 bases at J, with 19 bases in the middle. Germline lookup yields CDR1 LGHNT and CDR2 FRNRAP. The CDR3 consists of 15 residues. DNA of the CDR3: TGTGCTAGTGGTCCCTCACAGGGAAGATATGCTGAAGCTTTCTTT. As protein: CASGPSQGRYAEAFF.

V usage is TRBV4-3 and J usage is TRBJ2-4; D not certain. The CDR3 is made up of 13 amino acids. Germline-derived CDR1 and CDR2 are LGHNA and YSLEER. V was cut by 0 bases and J by 6 bases, with 6 bases left in between. CDR3 bases: TGCGCCAGCAGCCAAGAGGTGGGAAACATTCAGTACTTC. It is translated as CASSQEVGNIQYF.

This clone was observed a handful of times. The CDR3 here is CASSQERRTEAFF. The CDR3, as DNA: TGCGCCAGCAGCCAAGAGAGAAGGACTGAAGCTTTCTTT. This chain uses TRBV4-3 with TRBJ1-1; D unresolved. V was cut by 0 bases and J by 5 bases, with 7 bases left in between. Germline V gene lookup returns CDR1 LGHNA and CDR2 YSLEER. This CDR3 spans 13 amino acids.

By share, this clone ranks as medium-sized. The chain employs TRBV27 and TRBJ2-6; D is ambiguous. Trimming removed 0 bases at V and 1 base at J, with 13 bases between. The germline V gene encodes CDR1 MNHEY and CDR2 SMNVEV (reference sequence). The CDR3 contains 18 residues. The CDR3 loop reads CASSLSIPSWSGANVLTF. The CDR3 coding sequence is TGTGCCAGCAGTTTATCGATCCCCTCTTGGTCTGGGGCCAACGTCCTGACTTTC. Variable domain in full (rest from reference TRBV27 and TRBJ2-6): EAQVTQNPRYLITVTGKKLTVTCSQNMNHEYMSWYRQDPGLGLRQIYYSMNVEVTDKGDVPEGYKVSRKEKRNFPLILESPSPNQTSLYFCASSLSIPSWSGANVLTFGAGSRLTVL.

CDR3 in amino acids: CASSSLQARSPSSYNSPLHF. The CDR3 region has the DNA TGCGCCAGCAGCTCCCTCCAGGCCCGGTCACCGAGCTCCTATAATTCACCCCTCCACTTT. This chain links TRBV4-3 with TRBJ1-6; D ambiguous. The CDR3 runs to 20 residues. Per germline, CDR1 LGHNA and CDR2 YSLEER. V was pared by 5 bases and J by 0 bases, with 23 bases between.

The chain combines TRBV7-3 with TRBJ2-7, with 10 bases lining up with TRBD1. Germline V gene data show CDR1 as SGHTA and CDR2 as FQGTGA. Germline trimming cut 5 bases from V and 3 bases from J; bases unmatched to any gene: 7. The CDR3 is made up of 15 amino acids. The chain's CDR3 is CASSRTGTGDYEQYF. CDR3 sequence (DNA): TGTGCCAGCAGCCGCACCGGGACAGGGGACTACGAGCAGTACTTC.

J is TRBJ2-3 and V is TRBV6-4; tentatively, D is TRBD2 (6 bases). Trimming shortened V by 3 bases and J by 3 bases, and 10 bases separated the two germline ends. The germline CDR1 and CDR2 sequences are MRHNA and SNTAGT. The length of the CDR3 is 14 residues. CDR3 protein: CASSDTGETDTQYF. In DNA form, the CDR3 reads TGTGCCAGCAGTGATACGGGAGAGACAGATACGCAGTATTTT.

This clone was seen just once. The chain employs TRBV29-1 and TRBJ2-3; the D call may be TRBD1 or TRBD2 (5 bases each). This CDR3 has 12 amino acids. V lost 4 bases and J 8 bases, leaving 13 bases between the germline ends. CDR1 is SQVTM, CDR2 ANQGSEA, per germline. CDR3 sequence: CSVVGGSATQYF. The CDR3 DNA sequence: TGCAGCGTTGTTGGGGGTTCGGCTACGCAGTATTTT.

The V and J genes are TRBV11-2 and TRBJ2-1; 14 nucleotides align to TRBD2. With V trimmed by 1 base and J by 7 bases, 9 bases remained unmatched. The CDR3 is 18 amino acids. Per the germline V gene, CDR1 is SGHAT and CDR2 is FQNNGV. The CDR3 protein is CASSLVVGLAGVENEQFF. CDR3 DNA: TGTGCCAGCAGCTTAGTGGTGGGACTAGCGGGAGTCGAGAATGAGCAGTTCTTC.

The V gene is TRBV20-1, the J gene TRBJ2-7; D is unresolved. CDR1 and CDR2 (germline): DFQATT, SNEGSKA (reference sequence). V shed 0 bases and J shed 5 bases, with 5 bases lying between them. The length of the CDR3 is 11 residues. CDR3 DNA sequence: TGCAGTGCTAGAGACGGAAACGAGCAGTACTTC. Its protein is CSARDGNEQYF.

In this sample, this clone turned up once. The V and J genes are TRBV27 and TRBJ2-3; 8 nucleotides align to TRBD1. CDR1 and CDR2 (germline): MNHEY, SMNVEV (reference sequence). The CDR3 runs to 14 residues. Unmatched junction bases numbered 7, after V lost 6 bases and J lost 5 bases. Written as DNA, the CDR3 is TGTGCCAGCAGATTGACAGGGGCAGGAGATACGCAGTATTTT. The encoded protein is CASRLTGAGDTQYF.

This chain uses TRBV7-9 with TRBJ1-2; D call uncertain. V lost 0 bases and J 6 bases, leaving 8 bases between the germline ends. In germline, CDR1 is SEHNR, CDR2 FQNEAQ (reference sequence). The CDR3 totals 13 residues. This CDR3 is CASSLAGKDGYTF. CDR3 sequence (DNA): TGTGCCAGCAGCTTAGCAGGGAAAGATGGCTACACCTTC.

The chain links TRBV7-3 to TRBJ2-1, with 7 bases fitting TRBD2. Trimming removed 2 bases from V and 3 bases from J; junction bases left unmatched: 7. In germline, CDR1 is SGHTA, CDR2 FQGTGA. CDR3 size: 16 residues. The CDR3 coding sequence is TGTGCCAGCAGCTTATCTCTAGCGGTCAGCTACAATGAGCAGTTCTTC. Translation: CASSLSLAVSYNEQFF.

As DNA, the CDR3 is TGTGCCATCAGTGGGGACAGGGAGTCCTCACCCCTCCACTTT. Its protein is CAISGDRESSPLHF. V is TRBV10-3 and J is TRBJ1-6; 9 bases are shared with TRBD1. This CDR3 is built from 14 residues. In germline, CDR1 is ENHRY, CDR2 SYGVKD. The V and J ends lost 4 bases and 10 bases, in that order; junction bases with no gene match: 5.

This chain links TRBV5-4 with TRBJ2-5, with 13 bases lining up with TRBD2. The V segment lost 0 bases and the J segment 4 bases; nucleotides outside the gene matches: 9. Germline assignment: CDR1 SGHNT and CDR2 YYREEE (reference sequence). This CDR3 has 18 residues. The CDR3 bases are TGTGCCAGCAGCTTGGGACTAGCGGGGGGCCCTAGGTTAGAGACCCAGTACTTC. Translating gives CASSLGLAGGPRLETQYF.

V gene TRBV5-1 combines with J gene TRBJ2-1; 8 positions match TRBD2. V gave up 4 bases and J gave up 3 bases; unmatched junction bases: 3. Germline V CDR1 and CDR2: SGHRS, YFSETQ. The CDR3 has 14 residues. CDR3 sequence (DNA): TGCGCCAGCAGCCAAGCGGGAGACTACAATGAGCAGTTCTTC. It yields the protein CASSQAGDYNEQFF.

The chain joins TRBV11-2 to TRBJ1-4, with D unclear. This CDR3 is 13 amino acids long. V was trimmed by 1 base and J by 10 bases, leaving 10 bases between them. CDR1 and CDR2 (germline): SGHAT, FQNNGV. CDR3 nucleotides: TGTGCCAGCAGCTTAGGGCAATCGGGAAAACTGTTTTTT. It codes for CASSLGQSGKLFF.

By sample fraction, this clone is medium-sized. The genes are TRBV7-9 and TRBJ2-2, with D unresolved. Trimming took off 8 bases at V and 8 bases at J, with 9 bases between the two ends. CDR1 is SEHNR and CDR2 is FQNEAQ in the germline V gene (reference sequence). The length of the CDR3 is 11 residues. The CDR3 reads CASATWGELFF. The CDR3 nucleotides are TGTGCCAGCGCTACCTGGGGGGAGCTGTTTTTT.

The chain has TRBV30 and TRBJ1-5, with D tentatively TRBD1 (6 bases). V was trimmed by 0 bases and J by 3 bases, leaving 12 bases between them. This CDR3 contains 15 residues. Germline CDR1 reads GTSNPN; CDR2 reads SVGIG (reference sequence). This chain's CDR3 is CAWSVPRGVNQPQHF. The CDR3 DNA reads as TGTGCCTGGAGTGTACCCAGGGGAGTCAATCAGCCCCAGCATTTT.